The rows below give T cell receptor beta chains drawn from one sample of a study of T cells after yellow fever vaccination. TCRdb reanalysed the 5' RACE reads using MiXCR and keeps one entry per CDR3 protein. The table has about 320,000 distinct CDR3 sequences, 4% to 5.5% seen once. Sequencing used PBMCs, obtained 15 days after the yellow fever booster vaccination. Every receptor here comes from a man between 18 and 29 years old who received the YFV17D yellow fever vaccine. CDR3s include the opening cysteine and the closing phenylalanine or tryptophan. A D gene is named only where the DNA matches it firmly. Clone size is given for some rows only: seen once, a few or many times, or a class if the clone is expanded.

TRBJ2-7 | few | TRBD2 | TRBV7-2 | CASSNSGGVYEQYF | TGTGCCAGCAGCAATAGCGGGGGGGTCTACGAGCAGTACTTC
TRBJ2-5 | many | - | TRBV5-1 | CASSHPDQETQYF | TGCGCCAGCAGCCACCCGGACCAAGAGACCCAGTACTTC
TRBJ2-3 | many | TRBD2 | TRBV7-2 | CASSLLAGVRTDTQYF | TGTGCCAGCAGCTTACTAGCGGGGGTCCGCACAGATACGCAGTATTTT
TRBJ2-7 | - | TRBD1 | TRBV7-6 | CASSPGTDRYEQYF | TGTGCCAGCAGCCCGGGGACAGATCGCTACGAGCAGTACTTC
TRBJ2-5 | - | - | TRBV5-5 | CASSSRTAMETQYF | TGTGCCAGCAGCTCCCGGACAGCCATGGAGACCCAGTACTTC
TRBJ2-1 | - | TRBD2 | TRBV3-1 | CASSQAGSGGNEQFF | TGTGCCAGCAGCCAAGCAGGTAGCGGGGGCAATGAGCAGTTCTTC
TRBJ1-1 | many | TRBD1 | TRBV7-3 | CASSRRDRASEAFF | TGTGCCAGCAGCCGCCGGGACAGGGCCTCTGAAGCTTTCTTT
TRBJ2-1 | many | - | TRBV5-1 | CASSLAADSYNEQFF | TGCGCCAGCAGCTTGGCAGCGGACAGCTACAATGAGCAGTTCTTC
TRBJ2-7 | many | - | TRBV2 | CASSSGNSYEQYF | TGTGCCAGCAGTTCAGGGAATTCCTACGAGCAGTACTTC
TRBJ2-7 | many | TRBD1 | TRBV5-1 | CASSLGTGGIEQYF | TGCGCCAGCAGCCTCGGGACAGGGGGCATCGAGCAGTACTTC
TRBJ2-1 | few | TRBD2 | TRBV4-1 | CASSQGLASNEQFF | TGCGCCAGCAGCCAGGGACTAGCGAGTAATGAGCAGTTCTTC
TRBJ2-7 | many | - | TRBV21-1 | CASRRAVFYEQYF | TGTGCCAGCAGGCGGGCAGTCTTCTACGAGCAGTACTTC
TRBJ1-4 | few | TRBD1 | TRBV7-2 | CASSPRTGFEKLFF | TGTGCCAGCAGCCCGCGGACAGGGTTTGAAAAACTGTTTTTT
TRBJ2-3 | many | - | TRBV24-1 | CATSETTGIRQYF | TGTGCCACCAGTGAAACAACAGGGATTAGGCAGTATTTT
TRBJ2-1 | many | TRBD2 | TRBV12-3/TRBV12-4 | CASSLGGGANEQFF | TGTGCCAGCAGTTTGGGCGGGGGGGCCAATGAGCAGTTCTTC
TRBJ2-3 | - | - | TRBV7-2 | CASSSFGGTDTQYF | TGTGCCAGCAGCTCTTTCGGGGGCACAGATACGCAGTATTTT
TRBJ1-1 | - | - | TRBV7-9 | CASSLSGRYKNTEAFF | TGTGCCAGCAGCTTAAGTGGGAGGTATAAGAACACTGAAGCTTTCTTT
TRBJ1-6 | few | - | TRBV10-3 | CATTQGNNSPLHF | TGTGCCACCACCCAGGGAAATAATTCACCCCTCCACTTT
TRBJ2-2 | - | - | TRBV5-1 | CASSLSSKAPNTGELFF | TGCGCCAGCAGCTTGAGTAGTAAGGCCCCGAACACCGGGGAGCTGTTTTTT
TRBJ1-5 | many | - | TRBV18 | CASSRTIGREDQPQHF | TGTGCCAGCTCACGCACGATCGGGCGGGAGGATCAGCCCCAGCATTTT
TRBJ2-7 | - | TRBD1 | TRBV12-5 | CASGSQGAREQYF | TGTGCTAGTGGTTCCCAGGGGGCGAGGGAGCAGTACTTC
TRBJ2-3 | few | TRBD2 | TRBV4-1 | CASSRPTSGGVPDTQYF | TGCGCCAGCAGCCGACCGACTAGCGGGGGGGTTCCGGATACGCAGTATTTT
TRBJ2-1 | few | - | TRBV4-1 | CASSQKRDPMGEQFF | TGCGCCAGCAGCCAGAAGAGGGACCCTATGGGCGAGCAGTTCTTC
TRBJ2-3 | - | TRBD2 | TRBV10-3 | CAISGYRLAGGPDTQYF | TGTGCCATCAGTGGATACAGACTAGCGGGGGGGCCAGATACGCAGTATTTT
TRBJ1-1 | - | TRBD1 | TRBV6-2/TRBV6-3 | CASSDRDRGNTEAFF | TGTGCCAGCAGTGACCGGGACAGGGGGAACACTGAAGCTTTCTTT
TRBJ2-6 | few | - | TRBV5-4 | CASSHSRPGANVLTF | TGTGCCAGCAGTCACTCGCGGCCTGGGGCCAACGTCCTGACTTTC
TRBJ2-1 | many | - | TRBV29-1 | CSVLANEQFF | TGCAGCGTTCTGGCCAATGAGCAGTTCTTC
TRBJ2-3 | few | - | TRBV6-1 | CASSAGQYGTDTQYF | TGTGCCAGCAGTGCAGGTCAATATGGCACAGATACGCAGTATTTT
TRBJ2-2 | - | TRBD1 | TRBV7-9 | CASSSRTGVTGELFF | TGTGCCAGCAGCTCCCGGACAGGGGTCACCGGGGAGCTGTTTTTT
TRBJ1-1 | - | - | TRBV4-1 | CASSQVGGPGAFF | TGCGCCAGCAGCCAAGTGGGTGGGCCCGGGGCTTTCTTT
TRBJ1-5 | - | TRBD1 | TRBV5-6 | CASSLYTGVYQPQHF | TGTGCCAGCAGCTTGTATACAGGGGTTTACCAGCCCCAGCATTTT
TRBJ2-5 | - | - | TRBV7-8 | CASSLPGWYQETQYF | TGTGCCAGCAGCTTACCGGGGTGGTACCAAGAGACCCAGTACTTC
TRBJ1-1 | - | - | TRBV15 | CATSRDLGGTEAFF | TGTGCCACCAGCAGAGACCTCGGGGGCACTGAAGCTTTCTTT
TRBJ2-7 | few | - | TRBV6-5 | CASGVPYEQYF | TGTGCCAGCGGGGTCCCCTACGAGCAGTACTTC
TRBJ2-2 | many | TRBD1 | TRBV5-1 | CASNRGRNTGELFF | TGCGCCAGCAACAGGGGGCGTAACACCGGGGAGCTGTTTTTT
TRBJ1-1 | many | - | TRBV6-5 | CASSPGQFTEAFF | TGTGCCAGCAGTCCTGGGCAGTTCACTGAAGCTTTCTTT
TRBJ1-2 | - | - | TRBV5-4 | CASSPKDYGYTF | TGTGCCAGCAGCCCCAAGGACTATGGCTACACCTTC
TRBJ1-2 | many | - | TRBV6-5 | CASSYGQVSYGYTF | TGTGCCAGCAGTTACGGTCAGGTCTCCTATGGCTACACCTTC